Listed below are T cell receptor beta chains from one sample, sequenced in a study of technical replicates of blood from several donors. Profiled with immunoSEQ multiplex PCR; TCRdb holds only in-frame clones, not every one. The table has some 70,000 clones, roughly nine tenths seen once; the top ten hold around 0.37%. Sequencing was done on a sample of T cells isolated from PBMCs. All receptors come from a human donor in good health. The CDR3 runs from the conserved cysteine through the conserved F or W. The D gene is left open where the match is weak. Only some rows state a clone size, as once, few, many or a class for expanded clones.

j_call d_call clone_size v_call cdr3_nt cdr3_aa
TRBJ1-5 NA NA TRBV15 TGTGCCACCGGACAGTACAATCAGCCCCAGCATTTT CATGQYNQPQHF
TRBJ2-2 TRBD2 NA TRBV2 TGTGCCAGCAGTGAAGCGGTTCTAGCGGGAGCGAGCACCGGGGAGCTGTTTTTT CASSEAVLAGASTGELFF
TRBJ1-1 NA NA TRBV25-1 TGTGCCAGCAGTGAATCTAACCCGAACACTGAAGCTTTCTTT CASSESNPNTEAFF
TRBJ2-7 NA NA TRBV18 TGTGCCAGCTCACCAATTGACAGAGTCTACGAGCAGTACTTC CASSPIDRVYEQYF
TRBJ1-1 NA few TRBV7-6 TGTGCCAGCAGCGTCGACAGGACCACTGAAGCTTTCTTT CASSVDRTTEAFF
TRBJ1-5 TRBD1 NA TRBV27 TGTGCCAGCAGTTTATATGGGACAGGGAAGCTTAGTCAGCCCCAGCATTTT CASSLYGTGKLSQPQHF
TRBJ2-5 NA NA TRBV6-5 TGTGCCAGCAGTAGGGGGTTATCAGAGACCCAGTACTTC CASSRGLSETQYF
TRBJ2-1 NA NA TRBV4-3 TGCGCCAGCAGCCAAGAAGGAGGACGGGCGGATCCGTTCTTC CASSQEGGRADPFF
TRBJ2-2 NA once TRBV2 TGTGCCATCTCGACCCTTAGCGGATTCGGGGAGCTGTTTTTT CAISTLSGFGELFF
TRBJ2-3 NA NA TRBV5-4 TGTGCCGGTGTGGGGAGAGGCACGCAGTATTTT CAGVGRGTQYF
TRBJ2-7 TRBD2 once TRBV6-1 TGTGCCAGCAGTGAATGGGCGGGAGAAGCGTCCTACGAGCAGTACTTC CASSEWAGEASYEQYF
TRBJ2-5 NA NA TRBV5-1 TGCGCCAGCAGCTCCGTAGCAGACGAGACCCAGTACTTC CASSSVADETQYF
TRBJ2-7 TRBD2 NA TRBV6-5 TGTGCCAGCATTGGGTCTAGCGGTGACTACGAGCAGTACTTC CASIGSSGDYEQYF
TRBJ1-2 NA NA TRBV29-1 TGCAGCGTTGGTTCAACAGGGCACGGCTACACCTTC CSVGSTGHGYTF
TRBJ1-2 TRBD1 NA TRBV18 TGTGCCAGCTCACCACCGGGACAGAACTATGGCTACACCTTC CASSPPGQNYGYTF
TRBJ2-1 TRBD2 NA TRBV5-4 TGTGCCAGTGGGATAGCGGGCTACAATGAGCAGTTCTTC CASGIAGYNEQFF
TRBJ2-7 TRBD1 NA TRBV11-2 TGTGCCAGCAGCTTAGGGGCAGGGGGCTCCTACGAGCAGTACTTC CASSLGAGGSYEQYF
TRBJ2-1 TRBD2 NA TRBV11-2 TGTGCCAGCAGTTTCAGCGGGAGGGGGTCAAATGAGCAGTTCTTC CASSFSGRGSNEQFF
TRBJ2-7 TRBD2 NA TRBV27 TGTGCCACCGGGACTAGCGGGAGGCCCCCCTACGAGCAGTACTTC CATGTSGRPPYEQYF
TRBJ1-4 TRBD1 NA TRBV28 TGTGCCAGCTGGGACAGACTTAATGAAAAACTGTTTTTT CASWDRLNEKLFF
TRBJ1-5 TRBD1 NA TRBV28 TGTGCCAGCAGTTTGACAGGGGATCAGCCCCAGCATTTT CASSLTGDQPQHF
TRBJ1-2 TRBD1 NA TRBV9 TGTGCCAGCAGCGCCGATAACAGGGGCCCTCATGGCTACACCTTC CASSADNRGPHGYTF
TRBJ2-1 NA NA TRBV7-7 TGTGCCAGCAGCTTAGACCCCAGCTCCTACAATGAGCAGTTCTTC CASSLDPSSYNEQFF
TRBJ1-2 NA NA TRBV27 TGTGCCAGCAGCCTCGGAGGGCTCGGAGGCTACACCTTC CASSLGGLGGYTF
TRBJ2-3 NA once TRBV15 TGTGCCACCAGCATAGGGGCAAGCACAGATACGCAGTATTTT CATSIGASTDTQYF
TRBJ2-1 TRBD1 NA TRBV4-2 TGTGCCAGCAGCCAAGTCGACAGGGTTAATGAGCAGTTCTTC CASSQVDRVNEQFF
TRBJ1-2 NA once TRBV4-3 TGCGCCAGCAGCCAAGAATATTCAGGGCAAGGCTACACCTTC CASSQEYSGQGYTF
TRBJ1-4 NA NA TRBV2 TGTGCCAGCAGTGAACTTTCAACTAATGAAAAACTGTTTTTT CASSELSTNEKLFF
TRBJ1-3 NA NA TRBV9 TGTGCCAGCAGCGGAGAGGGAAACACCATATATTTT CASSGEGNTIYF
TRBJ1-2 NA NA TRBV7-9 TGTGCCAGCAGCTTAGTTTGGGCTGTGAATGGCTACACCTTC CASSLVWAVNGYTF
TRBJ2-7 NA once TRBV4-1 TGCGCCAGCAGCCAAAGGAGTGGAGGCGAGCAGTACTTC CASSQRSGGEQYF
TRBJ1-2 NA NA TRBV5-4 TGTGCCAGCAGCCAGAATTTGGCAGACTATGGCTACACCTTC CASSQNLADYGYTF
TRBJ1-1 TRBD1 NA TRBV7-9 TGTGCCAGCAGCTTTGGACAGGGAGACACTGAAGCTTTCTTT CASSFGQGDTEAFF
TRBJ1-4 NA NA TRBV19 TGTGCCAGTAGTACCGGGTATCGAGAAAAACTGTTTTTT CASSTGYREKLFF
TRBJ2-3 NA NA TRBV6-6 TGTGCCAGCAGTGCCCTGACAGAGTCCGATACGCAGTATTTT CASSALTESDTQYF
TRBJ2-1 NA once TRBV6-1 TGTGCCAGCAGGTTCGACAATGAGCAGTTCTTC CASRFDNEQFF
TRBJ2-5 TRBD2 NA TRBV9 TGTGCCAGCAGCGTAGATGTCGGGGAGGGAAGGGAGACCCAGTACTTC CASSVDVGEGRETQYF
TRBJ2-7 NA NA TRBV21-1 TGTGCCAGCAGCCCTAAAAGGAGGGATTCTAGCGGGACCGAGCAGTACTTC CASSPKRRDSSGTEQYF
TRBJ1-1 NA NA TRBV6-5 TGTGCCAGCAGTTATATGGTCGGGGACACTGAAGCTTTCTTT CASSYMVGDTEAFF
TRBJ1-1 TRBD1 NA TRBV5-1 TGCGCCAGCAGCTGGGACAGTTACATGAACACTGAAGCTTTCTTT CASSWDSYMNTEAFF
TRBJ1-1 NA NA TRBV19 TGTGCCAGTAGTATGAGGGATTACACTGAAGCTTTCTTT CASSMRDYTEAFF
TRBJ2-2 NA NA TRBV11-2 TGTGCCAGCAGCTCCCTAGGGGGATCCGGTGGCGGGGAGCTGTTTTTT CASSSLGGSGGGELFF
TRBJ2-5 TRBD1 NA TRBV6-5 TGTGCCAGCACTCGGGACAGGGGTTTTGGAGAGACCCAGTACTTC CASTRDRGFGETQYF
TRBJ2-7 TRBD1 NA TRBV11-2 TGTGCCAGCAGCTGGGACAGAACCTACGAGCAGTACTTC CASSWDRTYEQYF
TRBJ2-1 TRBD2 NA TRBV11-3 TGTGCCAGCAGCAATATAATGGTGGGAGGGAACGTGGAGCAGTTCTTC CASSNIMVGGNVEQFF
TRBJ2-3 TRBD1 NA TRBV18 TGTGCCAGCTCACTTACTCGACAGGGCCTGAGTACCAGCACAGATACGCAGTATTTT CASSLTRQGLSTSTDTQYF
TRBJ2-1 NA NA TRBV19 TGTGCCAGTACCCCCACAGGGAGCTCCTACAATGAGCAGTTCTTC CASTPTGSSYNEQFF
TRBJ2-7 TRBD2 NA TRBV4-3 TGCGCCAGCAGCCAAGGTAGCGGGAGGGCCTTAAACGAGCAGTACTTC CASSQGSGRALNEQYF
TRBJ2-7 TRBD1 NA TRBV28 TGTGCCAGCAGAGCGACAGGGGGCTCCTACGAGCAGTACTTC CASRATGGSYEQYF
TRBJ2-7 NA NA TRBV6-5 TGTGCCAGCAGTTACTCGATCGGGGAGTACGCCTACGAGCAGTACTTC CASSYSIGEYAYEQYF
TRBJ1-2 NA NA TRBV2 TGTGCCAGCAGTGCCGCCCAGGTGGACACCTTC CASSAAQVDTF
TRBJ2-1 NA NA TRBV4-1 TGCGCCAGCAGCCAATTTTTACGAGTGAACTCCTATTCCTACAATGAGCAGTTCTTC CASSQFLRVNSYSYNEQFF
TRBJ2-7 TRBD2 once TRBV11-3 TGTGCCAGCAGCTTTCTAGCGGGAGTCCACGAGCAGTACTTC CASSFLAGVHEQYF
TRBJ2-1 TRBD1 NA TRBV29-1 TGCAGCGTCGAACGGGACAGGTCTTACGATGAGCAGTTCTTC CSVERDRSYDEQFF
TRBJ1-1 NA NA TRBV19 TGTGCCAGTAGTATAGATAGGGGCAGGGAAGGGTCGGGGAACACTGAAGCTTTCTTT CASSIDRGREGSGNTEAFF
TRBJ2-1 NA NA TRBV13 TGTGCCAGCAGCTTAGGCAAATCAGGGCGTGAGCAGTTCTTC CASSLGKSGREQFF
TRBJ2-1 NA NA TRBV6-1 TGTGCCAGCAGTGCCCAGGATGAGCAGTTCTTC CASSAQDEQFF
TRBJ2-7 TRBD2 NA TRBV5-1 TGCGCCAGCAGCTTAGACGGGACTAGCTACTACGAGCAGTACTTC CASSLDGTSYYEQYF
TRBJ2-1 TRBD2 NA TRBV25-1 TGTGCCAGCAGTGACGTTGGGGGGGTGCCCTCCTACAATGAGCAGTTCTTC CASSDVGGVPSYNEQFF
TRBJ2-2 NA NA TRBV5-4 TGTGCCAGCAGTCCCGTCAGGGTGCCCACCGGGGAGCTGTTTTTT CASSPVRVPTGELFF